This TCR beta chain was profiled in a study of shared clonotypes between healthy human individuals. J was trimmed by 4 bases and V by 9 bases; bases with no gene match: 5. Germline lookup yields CDR1 MNHEY and CDR2 SVGAGI. The CDR3 has 13 residues. Here immunoSEQ multiplex PCR was the method, and the copy in TCRdb shows in-frame clones only, minus some. The sample gives under 2,500,000 clones, 95% of which show up once; approximately 0.13% is in the top ten. The clonotype was recovered from a man aged 18 to 30 in good health. The chain couples TRBV6-5 to TRBJ2-3, with 9 bases fitting TRBD2. Sequencing was done on a sample of naive CD4+ T cells sorted from blood. Subset reported: CD45RA+ positively selected. CDR3 in amino acids: CASCLAGADTQYF. CDR3 sequence (DNA): TGTGCCAGTTGCTTAGCGGGAGCAGATACGCAGTATTTT.